Presented here are 10 T cell receptor beta chains from one specimen sequenced in a study of early T cells in non-severe SARS-CoV-2 infection. From the 5' RACE reads, TCRdb called clonotypes with MiXCR, one entry per CDR3 protein. The table shows roughly 51,000 distinct CDR3 sequences, with 5.5% to 6.5% occurring only once. Sequencing was performed on whole blood, taken at baseline. Receptors originate from an adult who was a healthcare worker with PCR-confirmed SARS-CoV-2 infection or an uninfected control (not recorded which).

This clonotype came up a few times. J is TRBJ2-2 and V is TRBV11-3; no reliable D call. The V gene lost 2 bases and the J gene lost 0 bases, with 4 bases spanning the gap. The CDR3 spans 14 residues. CDR1 and CDR2 from the germline V gene are SGHNT and YENEEA. The CDR3 sequence: CASSLLSNTGELFF. The CDR3 DNA is TGTGCCAGCAGCTTACTTTCGAACACCGGGGAGCTGTTTTTT.

This clonotype was observed a few times. The V call is TRBV7-2, the J call TRBJ2-4; 8 nucleotides line up with TRBD1. The CDR3 length is 14 residues. The V gene's germline CDR1 is SGHTA and CDR2 FQGNSA. The ends lost 1 base at V and 6 bases at J; junction bases unmatched: 2. Written as DNA, the CDR3 is TGTGCCAGCAGCTTAGAACAGGGGGTAAACATTCAGTACTTC. It yields the protein CASSLEQGVNIQYF.

In its sample, this clonotype was seen many times. V gene TRBV12-3 or TRBV12-4 combines with J gene TRBJ1-5, with D uncertain. CDR3 length: 14 residues. The ends were cut back, 6 bases at V and 2 bases at J, with 11 bases in the middle. The CDR3 protein is CASRANNGNQPQHF. The CDR3 DNA reads TGTGCCAGCAGGGCCAATAACGGCAATCAGCCCCAGCATTTT.

The chain employs TRBV14 and TRBJ2-1; D is unclear. V lost 0 bases, J lost 0 bases, and 12 bases lay in between. Germline CDR1 reads SGHDN; CDR2 reads FVKESK. The CDR3 is 17 amino acids. The CDR3 here is CASSQDKGVSSYNEQFF. The CDR3 DNA reads as TGTGCCAGCAGCCAAGATAAAGGAGTTAGCTCCTACAATGAGCAGTTCTTC.

In its sample, this clonotype ranks as medium-sized (0.01 to 0.1%). The chain employs TRBV10-2 and TRBJ2-5, with D unclear. The CDR3 totals 15 residues. Germline V gene data show CDR1 as WSHSY and CDR2 as SAAADI. The V gene lost 7 bases and the J gene lost 0 bases, with 15 bases spanning the gap. The CDR3, as DNA: TGCGCCAGCATTCGCTCGTTGATGTACCAAGAGACCCAGTACTTC. This gives the protein CASIRSLMYQETQYF.

This clonotype was counted ten times or more. The J gene is TRBJ1-6, the V gene TRBV5-1; a weak D match, TRBD1 (5 bases). This CDR3 is built from 15 residues. Germline V gene data show CDR1 as SGHRS and CDR2 as YFSETQ. V shed 2 bases and J shed 10 bases, with 16 bases lying between them. For the CDR3, the DNA is TGCGCCAGCAGCTTTTACGGCCAGGGCGGATCACCCCTCCACTTT. It translates to CASSFYGQGGSPLHF.

There are a few counts of this clonotype. The chain combines TRBV5-5 with TRBJ1-2; D not resolved. Trimming pared 4 bases from V and 5 bases from J, leaving 33 bases between. The CDR3 runs 20 residues. CDR1 is SGHKS and CDR2 is YYEKEE in the germline V gene (reference sequence). The chain's CDR3 is CASSPGVLGSTAWSNYGYTF. The DNA for the CDR3 is TGTGCCAGCAGCCCAGGAGTTCTTGGTAGTACAGCATGGTCCAATTATGGCTACACCTTC.

The table lists this clonotype with a few counts. The CDR3 DNA reads as TGCAGTGCTAGAAGCCGGGACAGGGTGGGGGAGCAGTACTTC. It specifies CSARSRDRVGEQYF. The rearrangement uses TRBV20-1 and TRBJ2-7; 9 bases align to TRBD1. Germline-derived CDR1 and CDR2 are DFQATT and SNEGSKA (reference sequence). V lost 2 bases and J lost 7; bases outside the gene matches: 9. CDR3 size: 14 residues.

This clonotype is medium-sized by share. The chain has TRBV4-2 and TRBJ2-7, with D possibly matching TRBD2 (7 bases). Germline assignment: CDR1 LGHNA and CDR2 YNFKEQ. Trimming removed 0 bases at V and 1 base at J, with 13 bases between. The CDR3 length is 16 residues. CDR3 bases: TGTGCCAGCAGCCAAGATGGGGGGGGGCCATCCTACGAGCAGTACTTC. This sequence encodes CASSQDGGGPSYEQYF.

The chain recombines TRBV6-2 or TRBV6-3 with TRBJ2-1; the D gene is possibly TRBD2 (6 bases). The CDR3 runs 17 residues. The V gene's germline CDR1 is MNHEY and CDR2 SVGEGT. With 0 bases removed from V and 2 bases from J, the gap between germline ends came to 14 bases. The CDR3 reads CASSYSGLWSPYNEQFF. In DNA, the CDR3 is TGTGCCAGCAGTTACTCCGGACTATGGTCCCCCTACAATGAGCAGTTCTTC.